This T cell receptor (beta chain) was recovered during a study of blood T cell repertoires in COVID-19. Using immunoSEQ multiplex PCR, the repertoire was profiled, and TCRdb retains in-frame clones only, with some absent. This table holds about 180,000 clones, approximately 80% found once. Cohorts were based on clinical histories the participants reported. Those designated as exposed participants met a COVID-19 case within 2 weeks before study entry. This clone was counted once. Trimming removed 2 bases from V and 0 bases from J, with 9 bases in between. The CDR3 has 15 amino acids. CDR1 MNHEY and CDR2 SVGAGI come from the germline V gene.

The source material was PBMCs or T cells enriched from blood (not recorded which). The chain couples TRBV6-5 to TRBJ2-3; a weak D match, TRBD1 (5 bases). This clonotype was sampled from a man aged 55 to 70 who had been exposed to COVID-19. The CDR3 here is CASSYTGSSTDTQYF. The CDR3 coding sequence is TGTGCCAGCAGTTACACAGGATCAAGCACAGATACGCAGTATTTT.